The following is a TCR beta chain sequence with its context. The germline V gene encodes CDR1 MNHEY and CDR2 SVGEGT. CDR3 length equals 12 residues. Trimming removed 5 bases at V and 4 bases at J, with 8 bases between. This specimen belongs to a study of T cell responses to AZD1222 COVID-19 vaccine. Sequencing was performed with immunoSEQ multiplex PCR; in TCRdb, only in-frame clones are kept and a portion is missing. The sample lists about 94,000 clones; about 88% were seen once. This chain links TRBV6-2 or TRBV6-3 with TRBJ1-2, with D hard to call. Sequencing used peripheral blood, obtained on day 0 of AZD1222 vaccination. This TCR was recovered from an adult in good health. The DNA of the CDR3 is TGTGCCAGCAGTCTACGGACCTATGGCTACACCTTC. Its translation is CASSLRTYGYTF.